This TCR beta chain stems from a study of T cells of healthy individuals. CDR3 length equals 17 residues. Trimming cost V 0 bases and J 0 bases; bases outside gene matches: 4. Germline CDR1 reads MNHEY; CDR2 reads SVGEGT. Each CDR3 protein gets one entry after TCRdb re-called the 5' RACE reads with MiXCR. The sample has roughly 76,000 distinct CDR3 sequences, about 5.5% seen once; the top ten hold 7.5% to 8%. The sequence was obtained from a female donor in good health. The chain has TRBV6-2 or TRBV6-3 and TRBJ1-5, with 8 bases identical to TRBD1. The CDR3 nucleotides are TGTGCCAGCAGTTACTCGACAGGGGAAGGTAGCAATCAGCCCCAGCATTTT. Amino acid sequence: CASSYSTGEGSNQPQHF.